This entry features one T cell receptor (beta chain) sequence. This entry is derived from a study of technical replicates of blood from several donors. Using immunoSEQ multiplex PCR, the repertoire was profiled, and TCRdb retains in-frame clones only, with some absent. The sample has about 59,000 clones; approximately 83% are singletons. CDR1 and CDR2 from the germline V gene are SGDLS and YYNGEE. V shed 0 bases and J 3 bases; nucleotides not matched to a gene: 6. CDR3 length: 16 residues. The material sequenced was PBMCs. The genes are TRBV9 and TRBJ2-1; 7 bases agree with TRBD2. The TCR originated in a human donor in good health. Some clones in this sample may be carry-over from other donors' samples. The CDR3 coding sequence is TGTGCCAGCAGCGTAGACGGGAGGACCATCTACAATGAGCAGTTCTTC. Translating it yields CASSVDGRTIYNEQFF.